This T cell receptor beta chain came from a study of post-analysis software for immune sequencing data. Study-level background: Relapsing-remitting, secondary progressive and progressive-relapsing courses of multiple sclerosis were included. Findings and limits, study-wide: Significantly lower normalized Chao1 diversity was seen in multiple sclerosis patients than in controls. Samples from a shared batch, those prepared together, strongly co-clustered by F measure. Compared with controls, patients had more of about 5 TRBV segments, including TRBV5-6, TRBV5-1 and TRBV20-1.

Unique molecular identifiers were carried by the TCR beta cDNA libraries. T cells numbering roughly 0.85 to 11 million gave rise to 400,000 to 550,000 cDNA molecules. MiXCR was run by TCRdb on the PCR reads, yielding one entry per CDR3 protein. The data hold around 770,000 distinct CDR3 sequences, with about 43% observed a single time. Trimming shortened V by 4 bases and J by 9 bases, and 18 bases separated the two germline ends. Germline CDR1 and CDR2: SGHRS and YFSETQ. CDR3 length: 14 amino acids. This clonotype was seen only a few times. The antigen is undetermined. The genes are TRBV5-1 and TRBJ2-3, with D perhaps matching TRBD2 (5 bases). Sequences were obtained from blood. The source of this sequence is a girl aged 5 to 17 with multiple sclerosis. In nucleotides, the CDR3 is TGCGCCAGCAGCCCGTCGGGGAGCGGTGGCACGCAGTATTTT. Translation gives CASSPSGSGGTQYF.